This T cell receptor beta chain is drawn from a study of blood T cell repertoires in COVID-19. Here immunoSEQ multiplex PCR was the method, and the copy in TCRdb shows in-frame clones only, minus some. The repertoire consists of 150,000 or so clones, with 70% to 85% occurring once and the leading ten covering around 15%. The CDR3 spans 12 residues. Germline V gene data show CDR1 as SNHLY and CDR2 as FYNNEI. The V end lost 6 bases, the J end lost 10 bases, and 10 bases lay between the germline ends. This TCR derives from a man aged 50 to 60 who had recovered from COVID-19. The chain combines TRBV2 with TRBJ1-6, with TRBD1 as a possible D gene (6 bases). The material sequenced was PBMCs or T cells enriched from blood (not recorded which). CDR3 in amino acids: CASRDSLSPLHF. The CDR3 DNA is TGTGCCAGCAGGGACAGTCTCTCACCCCTCCACTTT.